A single sample gave rise to the 8 T cell receptor beta chains below, sequenced in a study of radiotherapy plus CTLA-4 blockade in lung cancer. Measured with immunoSEQ multiplex PCR; TCRdb has only the in-frame clones, and not every one. The sample yields about 98,000 clones, around four fifths seen once. The sequences come from peripheral blood, collected from a patient treated with radiotherapy plus ipilimumab. The source of these receptors is a human donor with non-small cell lung cancer who had a partial response to radiotherapy plus ipilimumab.

This chain joins TRBV11-2 and TRBJ1-5; a weak D match, TRBD1 (5 bases). Per the germline V gene, CDR1 is SGHAT and CDR2 is FQNNGV. The CDR3 has 17 amino acids. Trimming left V 1 base short and J 2 bases short, with 15 bases between. The CDR3 reads CASSLVVGRAGNQPQHF. The CDR3 region has the DNA TGTGCCAGCAGCTTAGTGGTAGGCAGGGCTGGCAATCAGCCCCAGCATTTT.

This clone was found a few times. The chain couples TRBV28 to TRBJ1-1; TRBD1 agrees at 9 bases. This CDR3 has 14 amino acids. Looked up from germline, CDR1 is MDHEN and CDR2 is SYDVKM. J was trimmed by 5 bases and V by 4 bases; bases with no gene match: 5. The CDR3 is CASSYRGRGTEAFF. The CDR3, as DNA: TGTGCCAGCAGTTACAGGGGGCGGGGGACTGAAGCTTTCTTT.

CDR3 loop: CASSPGGAHQPQHF. The CDR3 DNA follows: TGTGCCAGCAGCCCTGGGGGGGCCCATCAGCCCCAGCATTTT. This sequence joins TRBV28 and TRBJ1-5; maybe TRBD1 (6 bases). The CDR3 is 14 amino acids. The germline CDR1 and CDR2 sequences are MDHEN and SYDVKM. The V gene lost 6 bases and the J gene lost 5 bases, with 14 bases spanning the gap.

This rearrangement joins TRBV5-1 to TRBJ2-7; a possible D gene is TRBD1 (6 bases). The V end lost 4 bases, the J end lost 1 base, and 12 bases lay between the germline ends. The germline gives CDR1 SGHRS, CDR2 YFSETQ. This CDR3 comprises 14 residues. CDR3 DNA sequence: TGCGCCAGCAGCCCTATTACAGGGTCCTACGAGCAGTACTTC. This translates into CASSPITGSYEQYF.

The rearrangement uses TRBV7-9 and TRBJ1-1; tentative D call: TRBD1 (5 bases). V was cut by 6 bases and J by 5 bases, with 13 bases left in between. CDR3 size: 13 residues. Germline lookup yields CDR1 SEHNR and CDR2 FQNEAQ (reference sequence). CDR3 coding DNA: TGTGCCAGCAGAGCAGGGCGGGAAACTGAAGCTTTCTTT. Amino acids: CASRAGRETEAFF. Combining the CDR3 with reference TRBV7-9 and TRBJ1-1 gives the whole variable domain DTGVSQNPRHKITKRGQNVTFRCDPISEHNRLYWYRQTLGQGPEFLTYFQNEAQLEKSRLLSDRFSAERPKGSFSTLEIQRTEQGDSAMYLCASRAGRETEAFFGQGTRLTVV.

CDR3 sequence reads: CAWTKGDTQYF. The CDR3 bases are TGTGCCTGGACGAAGGGGGATACGCAGTATTTT. This rearrangement joins TRBV30 to TRBJ2-3, with D perhaps matching TRBD1 (5 bases). The germline gives CDR1 GTSNPN, CDR2 SVGIG (reference sequence). This CDR3 comprises 11 residues. Between the trimmed V and J ends, which lost 4 bases and 6 bases, there was a span of 8 bases.

The V call is TRBV5-1, the J call TRBJ1-2; D possibly corresponds to TRBD1 (5 bases). Trimming removed 4 bases from V and 6 bases from J, with 16 bases in between. The CDR3 is 14 residues long. Per germline, CDR1 SGHRS and CDR2 YFSETQ. CDR3 in amino acids: CASSPLPDSDGYTF. CDR3 in DNA: TGCGCCAGCAGCCCACTTCCTGACAGTGATGGCTACACCTTC.

The chain is built from TRBV18 and TRBJ2-3; D may be TRBD2 (6 bases). The germline V and J ends were trimmed by 3 bases and 4 bases, with 14 bases remaining between them. The germline V gene has CDR1 KGHSH and CDR2 LQKENI. The CDR3 totals 15 residues. DNA for the CDR3: TGTGCCAGCTCACCCACTGGGGGGACCTCAGATACGCAGTATTTT. It encodes CASSPTGGTSDTQYF.